This is a list of T cell receptor beta chains from one sample in a study of blood T cell repertoires in COVID-19. Clones were sequenced by immunoSEQ multiplex PCR, and TCRdb holds only the in-frame ones, with some missing. The data show approximately 210,000 clones, with approximately 84% seen just once and around 7.3% held by the top ten. Material for sequencing was peripheral blood. The receptors shown here come from a woman between 50 and 59 years old with active or convalescent COVID-19. Both conserved end residues are trimmed from each CDR3. Each record gives: CDR3 length, V gene, CDR3 protein.

length: 14; V: TRBV7-2; CDR3: ASSPGGGRGTYEQY
length: 12; V: TRBV11-2; CDR3: ASSTKTGNTEAF
length: 11; V: TRBV10-3; CDR3: ATTGKSTGELF
length: 13; V: TRBV5-1; CDR3: ASTDRPGGNTEAF
length: 10; V: TRBV28; CDR3: ASSTGTDTQY
length: 12; V: TRBV6-5; CDR3: ASSRGPASYGYT
length: 13; V: TRBV3-1/TRBV3-2; CDR3: ASSHPRTGDGGYT
length: 13; V: TRBV6-5; CDR3: ASSSGGLGANVLT
length: 13; V: TRBV9; CDR3: ASSAGGSNNNEQF
length: 14; V: TRBV4-1; CDR3: ASSQDLRRVNYGYT
length: 12; V: TRBV12-5; CDR3: ASGPGQGAGEQY
length: 13; V: TRBV28; CDR3: AIERQTGPEGKLF
length: 14; V: TRBV28; CDR3: ASSSRDTLSNQPQH
length: 12; V: TRBV19; CDR3: ASSLGQGAREQY
length: 13; V: TRBV28; CDR3: ASSSTRDANYGYT
length: 17; V: TRBV4-2; CDR3: ASSQFEVAGALGTDTQY
length: 13; V: TRBV5-4; CDR3: ASSFGQLKQETQY
length: 11; V: TRBV28; CDR3: ASSPDRVYGYT
length: 10; V: TRBV12-3/TRBV12-4; CDR3: ASGTGGTEAF
length: 12; V: TRBV3-1/TRBV3-2; CDR3: ASSHHGMNTEAF